This T cell receptor beta chain was documented in a study of cytomegalovirus exposure and HLA in healthy donors. Study results and caveats: Analyses of presence and absence presupposed an approximately uniform sequencing depth across donors.

Donors showed nominal health when sampled, although they likely had unrecorded immune exposures. This clone was observed at least ten times. Its antigen is unidentified. The same CDR3 also results from other DNA sequences found in this sample. Primers for the PCR totalled 60 Vbeta and 13 Jbeta. Measured with immunoSEQ multiplex PCR; TCRdb has only the in-frame clones, and not every one. Of about 180,000 clones listed, approximately 81% are singletons. Germline V gene lookup returns CDR1 SGHTA and CDR2 FQGNSA. There are 15 residues in the CDR3. With 1 base clipped from V and 4 bases from J, the junction kept 5 bases outside the gene matches.

This receptor was taken from a female donor in good health and CMV-seronegative. This chain joins TRBV7-2 and TRBJ2-7; 9 bases agree with TRBD2. Sequences were obtained from PBMCs. The CDR3 DNA sequence: TGTGCCAGCAGCTTAGTCCTAGCGGGGCCGTACGAGCAGTACTTC. Amino acids: CASSLVLAGPYEQYF.